This T cell receptor beta chain is from a study of persistence of HIV-infected CD4 T cells. Turning to the study itself: Donors had been on suppressive ART for a median of roughly 8 years.

Trimming cost V 4 bases and J 3 bases, with 15 bases left between them. The germline V gene has CDR1 SGHTA and CDR2 FQGNSA. This CDR3 comprises 15 residues. The libraries were made with immunoSEQ version 4 in survey mode. Assay: immunoSEQ multiplex PCR; the TCRdb copy retains only in-frame clones and omits some. This sample carries around 60,000 clones, under 80% of them seen once, and the ten largest clones take around 1.7%. Worth noting for this clone: What it binds is unknown.

The stimulus was an HIV-1 Gag 15-mer peptide pool, approximately 0.93 ug/peptide/mL. Memory cells lacking CD40L and CD69 with high CD45RO were sorted. This specimen consisted of CD4+ T cells sorted from PBMCs after approximately 19-hour stimulation, obtained from a patient who received antiretroviral therapy. The clonotype comes from an adult man with HIV who was CMV-seropositive. The rearrangement uses TRBV7-2 and TRBJ1-1, with a possible D match to TRBD1 (6 bases). The CDR3 nucleotides read TGTGCCAGCAGCTCCACAGACAGGTACCACACTGAAGCTTTCTTT. Encoded protein: CASSSTDRYHTEAFF. The entire variable domain, with the rest obtained from reference TRBV7-2 and TRBJ1-1, is as follows: GAGVSQSPSNKVTEKGKDVELRCDPISGHTALYWYRQSLGQGLEFLIYFQGNSAPDKSGLPSDRFSAERTGGSVSTLTIQRTQQEDSAVYLCASSSTDRYHTEAFFGQGTRLTVV.